The rows below give T cell receptor beta chains drawn from one sample of a study of blood T cell repertoires in COVID-19. Produced via immunoSEQ multiplex PCR; TCRdb's table is partial and in-frame only. The data show approximately 94,000 clones, about 80% seen once. Sequenced: peripheral blood. These receptors were obtained from a man aged 65-85 years with active or convalescent COVID-19. The CDR3 runs from the conserved cysteine through the conserved F or W. D genes are given only for firm matches. Clone size is shown for a subset of rows, as once, few, many or a class of expanded clone.

CASTTRAYNEQFF	TGTGCCAGCACGACTAGGGCCTACAATGAGCAGTTCTTC	once	.	TRBV27	TRBJ2-1
CASSQLKIGTDNEKLFF	TGCGCCAGCAGCCAGCTCAAGATCGGGACAGATAATGAAAAACTGTTTTTT	.	TRBD1	TRBV4-1	TRBJ1-4
CATSDPVAGEETQYF	TGTGCCACCAGTGACCCCGTAGCGGGAGAGGAGACCCAGTACTTC	once	TRBD2	TRBV24-1	TRBJ2-5
CASSQWLAGSEQFF	TGTGCCAGCAGCCAATGGCTAGCGGGGAGTGAGCAGTTCTTC	.	TRBD2	TRBV14	TRBJ2-1
CASSISGRPPDTQYF	TGTGCCAGCAGCATTAGCGGGAGACCCCCAGATACGCAGTATTTT	.	.	TRBV21-1	TRBJ2-3
CAWSGEVYEQYF	TGTGCCTGGAGCGGTGAGGTTTACGAGCAGTACTTC	.	.	TRBV30	TRBJ2-7
CASTESSTDTQYF	TGTGCCAGCACCGAGTCCTCCACAGATACGCAGTATTTT	.	.	TRBV5-4	TRBJ2-3
CASSLWGRGNTIYF	TGTGCCAGCAGTTTGTGGGGCCGTGGAAACACCATATATTTT	.	.	TRBV28	TRBJ1-3
CASSTEGESEKLFF	TGTGCCAGCAGCACCGAGGGGGAGAGTGAAAAACTGTTTTTT	once	.	TRBV21-1	TRBJ1-4
CASSRQGAGFTEAFF	TGTGCCAGCTCACGACAGGGGGCGGGATTCACTGAAGCTTTCTTT	.	TRBD1	TRBV18	TRBJ1-1
CASRGEANEKLFF	TGTGCCAGCAGGGGGGAGGCTAATGAAAAACTGTTTTTT	.	TRBD1	TRBV30	TRBJ1-4
CASSSRDSYHGTIYF	TGTGCCAGCAGCTCCCGGGACAGTTATCATGGCACCATATATTTT	.	TRBD1	TRBV9	TRBJ1-3
CATSDMPRTGQDTQYF	TGTGCCACCAGCGACATGCCCCGGACAGGGCAAGATACGCAGTATTTT	few	TRBD1	TRBV15	TRBJ2-3
CAWRARVNTGELFF	TGTGCCTGGAGAGCCAGGGTGAACACCGGGGAGCTGTTTTTT	.	.	TRBV30	TRBJ2-2
CATSDLYTSGLNTGELFF	TGTGCCACCAGTGATTTGTATACTAGCGGACTTAACACCGGGGAGCTGTTTTTT	.	TRBD2	TRBV24-1	TRBJ2-2
CASSLDLGGSNTEAFF	TGTGCCAGCAGCTTAGATCTGGGGGGTTCTAACACTGAAGCTTTCTTT	.	.	TRBV7-9	TRBJ1-1
CASSLLFRQVNTGELFF	TGTGCCAGCAGTTTACTCTTCCGACAGGTGAACACCGGGGAGCTGTTTTTT	.	.	TRBV28	TRBJ2-2
CASRITGNYGYTF	TGTGCCAGTAGAATCACAGGGAACTATGGCTACACCTTC	.	.	TRBV19	TRBJ1-2
CAISEYLGQGDTEAFF	TGTGCCATCAGTGAGTACCTCGGACAGGGTGACACTGAAGCTTTCTTT	.	TRBD1	TRBV10-3	TRBJ1-1
CASSASPNYGYTF	TGTGCCAGCAGCGCTAGTCCTAACTATGGCTACACCTTC	.	.	TRBV28	TRBJ1-2
CASSLSVGGPVGELFF	TGTGCCAGCAGCCTAAGTGTCGGAGGGCCGGTCGGGGAGCTGTTTTTT	.	.	TRBV14	TRBJ2-2
CASSETVWVEAFF	TGTGCCAGCAGTGAGACAGTCTGGGTTGAAGCTTTCTTT	many	.	TRBV6-2/TRBV6-3	TRBJ1-1
CATSLAGAYNSPLHF	TGTGCCACCTCGCTCGCGGGGGCATATAATTCACCCCTCCACTTT	.	.	TRBV7-9	TRBJ1-6
CASSSPPAPLHF	TGTGCCAGCAGCTCACCCCCGGCACCCCTCCACTTT	.	.	TRBV7-8	TRBJ1-6
CASSILSGISNQPQHF	TGTGCCAGTAGTATTTTGTCAGGGATTAGCAATCAGCCCCAGCATTTT	once	.	TRBV19	TRBJ1-5
CASSLWGTGSNSPLHF	TGTGCCAGCAGTTTGTGGGGGACAGGAAGCAATTCACCCCTCCACTTT	.	TRBD1	TRBV27	TRBJ1-6
CASSPQPGGAQDTQYF	TGTGCCAGCAGCCCCCAGCCCGGGGGGGCGCAAGATACGCAGTATTTT	once	TRBD2	TRBV7-3	TRBJ2-3
CAWSVGTSLAGELFF	TGTGCCTGGAGTGTAGGGACTTCATTGGCCGGGGAGCTGTTTTTT	.	.	TRBV30	TRBJ2-2
CASSSGTGDYEQYF	TGTGCCAGCAGCTCCGGGACAGGAGACTACGAGCAGTACTTC	.	TRBD1	TRBV7-9	TRBJ2-7
CASSPPGIGTGVLSYEQYF	TGTGCCAGCAGCCCCCCTGGCATCGGGACAGGGGTCCTCTCCTACGAGCAGTACTTC	.	TRBD1	TRBV11-2	TRBJ2-7
CASSSEHGSGDYGYTF	TGTGCCAGCAGTTCCGAGCATGGGTCAGGGGACTATGGCTACACCTTC	.	.	TRBV28	TRBJ1-2
CSASASRGSGELFF	TGCAGTGCTAGTGCGTCCAGGGGTAGCGGGGAGCTGTTTTTT	few	.	TRBV20-1	TRBJ2-2
CASSPPGGEAKNIQYF	TGTGCCAGCAGCCCCCCCGGGGGGGAAGCCAAAAACATTCAGTACTTC	.	TRBD2	TRBV6-6	TRBJ2-4
CASSYSILGGRDTQYF	TGTGCCAGCAGTTACTCGATACTTGGGGGGAGAGATACGCAGTATTTT	once	.	TRBV6-5	TRBJ2-3
CASSQGRPEHF	TGTGCCAGCAGTCAGGGGCGCCCGGAACATTTT	.	.	TRBV12-3/TRBV12-4	TRBJ1-3
CASRPRPGLAGVNIQYF	TGTGCCAGTAGACCGAGACCGGGACTAGCGGGAGTGAACATTCAGTACTTC	.	TRBD2	TRBV19	TRBJ2-4
CASSQEGNRVGYTF	TGCGCCAGCAGCCAAGAGGGGAACAGGGTTGGGTACACCTTC	.	.	TRBV4-1	TRBJ1-2
CASSPLTRTGGTGNTIYF	TGTGCCAGCTCACCATTAACCCGGACAGGGGGGACTGGAAACACCATATATTTT	.	TRBD1	TRBV18	TRBJ1-3
CATRRIREGNTEAFF	TGTGCCACCAGAAGGATCCGGGAAGGAAACACTGAAGCTTTCTTT	.	.	TRBV24-1	TRBJ1-1
CASSPSRTGGDYGYTF	TGTGCCAGCAGCCCCAGTAGGACAGGGGGCGACTATGGCTACACCTTC	.	TRBD1	TRBV3-1/TRBV3-2	TRBJ1-2
CASSWARDGGGGYTF	TGTGCCAGCAGTTGGGCTCGGGACGGCGGAGGGGGCTACACCTTC	.	.	TRBV6-5	TRBJ1-2
CASSQGLAEETQYF	TGTGCCAGCAGCCAGGGACTAGCGGAAGAGACCCAGTACTTC	.	TRBD2	TRBV5-6	TRBJ2-5
CASSSRQDTGELFF	TGTGCCAGCAGCTCCCGACAGGACACCGGGGAGCTGTTTTTT	.	.	TRBV9	TRBJ2-2
CAIPDRNTGELFF	TGTGCCATCCCGGACAGGAACACCGGGGAGCTGTTTTTT	once	.	TRBV28	TRBJ2-2
CASSSRARWEAFF	TGTGCCAGCAGCTCCCGAGCCCGATGGGAAGCTTTCTTT	once	.	TRBV7-9	TRBJ1-1
CASRGVYNSPLHF	TGTGCCAGCAGGGGAGTTTATAATTCACCCCTCCACTTT	.	.	TRBV6-6	TRBJ1-6
CASSPLAGGLTDTQYF	TGTGCCAGCTCACCGCTAGCGGGGGGGCTCACAGATACGCAGTATTTT	.	TRBD2	TRBV18	TRBJ2-3
CASSLPSGHRVDEQFF	TGTGCCAGCAGCTTACCATCCGGTCACAGGGTGGATGAGCAGTTCTTC	.	.	TRBV7-8	TRBJ2-1
CASSYSGGSTNNEQFF	TGTGCCAGCAGTTACTCAGGTGGGAGTACAAACAATGAGCAGTTCTTC	.	.	TRBV6-5	TRBJ2-1
CASSYYSGGQETQYF	TGTGCCAGCAGTTACTACTCGGGGGGGCAAGAGACCCAGTACTTC	.	TRBD2	TRBV6-5	TRBJ2-5
CASSQSYGKNTGELFF	TGCGCCAGCAGTCAATCGTATGGCAAGAACACCGGGGAGCTGTTTTTT	.	.	TRBV23-1	TRBJ2-2
CASSPRQGVYQETQYF	TGTGCCAGCAGCCCTAGACAGGGGGTGTACCAAGAGACCCAGTACTTC	once	TRBD1	TRBV7-9	TRBJ2-5
CASSSSGGGYNEQFF	TGTGCCAGCAGCTCAAGCGGGGGGGGCTACAATGAGCAGTTCTTC	.	TRBD2	TRBV7-6	TRBJ2-1
CASSPAGLAGSNEQFF	TGTGCCAGCAGTCCGGCGGGACTAGCGGGATCCAATGAGCAGTTCTTC	many	TRBD2	TRBV27	TRBJ2-1
CASSVDGGQGGYEQYF	TGTGCCAGCAGCGTAGACGGTGGACAGGGGGGCTACGAGCAGTACTTC	.	TRBD1	TRBV9	TRBJ2-7
CASTLEGGLSTDTQYF	TGTGCCAGCACCCTTGAGGGAGGACTTTCGACCGATACGCAGTATTTT	once	.	TRBV7-8	TRBJ2-3
CASSLWQGAYEQYF	TGTGCCAGCAGCTTATGGCAAGGAGCCTACGAGCAGTACTTC	.	.	TRBV11-2	TRBJ2-7
CASRGSGSGEQYF	TGTGCCAGCAGAGGTAGCGGTTCGGGGGAGCAGTACTTC	.	.	TRBV27	TRBJ2-7
CASSGVWNTEAFF	TGTGCCAGTTCAGGGGTCTGGAACACTGAAGCTTTCTTT	.	.	TRBV7-9	TRBJ1-1
CASSLGARLGTGELFF	TGTGCCAGCAGCTTAGGAGCCCGCCTAGGCACCGGGGAGCTGTTTTTT	few	.	TRBV11-3	TRBJ2-2